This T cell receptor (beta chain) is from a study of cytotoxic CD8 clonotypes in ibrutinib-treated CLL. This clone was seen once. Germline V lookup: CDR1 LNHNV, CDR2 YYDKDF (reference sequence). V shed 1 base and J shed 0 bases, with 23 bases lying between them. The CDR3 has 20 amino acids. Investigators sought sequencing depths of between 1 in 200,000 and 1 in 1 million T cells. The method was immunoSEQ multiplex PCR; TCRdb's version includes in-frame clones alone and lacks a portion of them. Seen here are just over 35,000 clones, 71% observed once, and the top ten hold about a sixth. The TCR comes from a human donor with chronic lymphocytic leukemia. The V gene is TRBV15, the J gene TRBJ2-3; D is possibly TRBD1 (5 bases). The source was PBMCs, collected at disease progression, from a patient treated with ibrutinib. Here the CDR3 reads CATSRVKGAPPILSTDTQYF. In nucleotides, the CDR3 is TGTGCCACCAGCAGAGTTAAAGGGGCCCCACCGATCCTGAGCACAGATACGCAGTATTTT.